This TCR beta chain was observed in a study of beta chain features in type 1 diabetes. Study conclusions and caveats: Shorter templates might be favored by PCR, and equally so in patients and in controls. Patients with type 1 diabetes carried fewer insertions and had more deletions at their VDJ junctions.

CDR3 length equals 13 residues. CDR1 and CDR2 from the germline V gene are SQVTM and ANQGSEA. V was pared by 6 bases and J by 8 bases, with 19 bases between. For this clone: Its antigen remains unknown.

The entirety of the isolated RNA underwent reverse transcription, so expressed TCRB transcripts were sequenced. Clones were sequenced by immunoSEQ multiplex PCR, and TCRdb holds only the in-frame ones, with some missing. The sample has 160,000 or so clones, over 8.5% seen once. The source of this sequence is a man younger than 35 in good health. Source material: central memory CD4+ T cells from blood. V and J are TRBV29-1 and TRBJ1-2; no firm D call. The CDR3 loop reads CSVDLTDRWGYTF. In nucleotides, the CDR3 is TGCAGCGTCGACTTGACGGACCGCTGGGGCTACACCTTC.